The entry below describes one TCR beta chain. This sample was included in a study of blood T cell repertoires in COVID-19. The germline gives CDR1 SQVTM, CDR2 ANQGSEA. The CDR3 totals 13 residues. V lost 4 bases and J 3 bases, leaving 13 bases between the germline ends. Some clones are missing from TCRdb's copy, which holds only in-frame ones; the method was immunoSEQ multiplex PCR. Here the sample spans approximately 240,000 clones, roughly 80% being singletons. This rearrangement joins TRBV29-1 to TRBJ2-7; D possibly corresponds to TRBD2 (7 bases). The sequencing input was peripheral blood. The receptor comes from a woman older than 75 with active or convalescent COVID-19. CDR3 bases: TGCAGCGTTGTCGAGGGGGGGAACTACGAGCAGTACTTC. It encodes CSVVEGGNYEQYF.